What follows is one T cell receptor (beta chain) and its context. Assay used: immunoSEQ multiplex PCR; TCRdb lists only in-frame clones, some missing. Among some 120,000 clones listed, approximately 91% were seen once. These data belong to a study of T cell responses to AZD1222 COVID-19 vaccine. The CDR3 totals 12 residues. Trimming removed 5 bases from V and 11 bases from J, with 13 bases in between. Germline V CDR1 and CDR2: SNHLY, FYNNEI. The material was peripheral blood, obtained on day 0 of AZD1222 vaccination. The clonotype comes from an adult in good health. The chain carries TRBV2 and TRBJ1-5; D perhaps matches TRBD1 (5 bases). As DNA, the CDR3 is TGTGCCAGCAGTAGGACATTCCCAGCCCAGCATTTT. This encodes CASSRTFPAQHF.